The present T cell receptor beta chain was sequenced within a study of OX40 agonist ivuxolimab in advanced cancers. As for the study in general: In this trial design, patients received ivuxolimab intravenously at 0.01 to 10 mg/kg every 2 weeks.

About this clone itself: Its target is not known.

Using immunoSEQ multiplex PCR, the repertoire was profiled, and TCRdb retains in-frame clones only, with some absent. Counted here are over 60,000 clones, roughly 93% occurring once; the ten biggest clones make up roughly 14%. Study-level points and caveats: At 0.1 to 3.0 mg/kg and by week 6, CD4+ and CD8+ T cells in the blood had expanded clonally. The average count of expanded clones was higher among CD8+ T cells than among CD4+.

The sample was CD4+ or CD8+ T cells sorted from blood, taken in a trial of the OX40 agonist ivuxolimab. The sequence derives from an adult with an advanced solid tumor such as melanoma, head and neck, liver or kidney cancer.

The CDR3 spells CASSDGGSTDTQYF. As DNA, the CDR3 is TGCGCCAGCAGTGACGGGGGAAGCACAGATACGCAGTATTTT. The chain uses TRBV10-2 and TRBJ2-3; D is perhaps TRBD2 (6 bases). This CDR3 has 14 residues. The germline V gene encodes CDR1 WSHSY and CDR2 SAAADI. Trimming took 3 bases from V and 0 from J, leaving 7 bases between them.